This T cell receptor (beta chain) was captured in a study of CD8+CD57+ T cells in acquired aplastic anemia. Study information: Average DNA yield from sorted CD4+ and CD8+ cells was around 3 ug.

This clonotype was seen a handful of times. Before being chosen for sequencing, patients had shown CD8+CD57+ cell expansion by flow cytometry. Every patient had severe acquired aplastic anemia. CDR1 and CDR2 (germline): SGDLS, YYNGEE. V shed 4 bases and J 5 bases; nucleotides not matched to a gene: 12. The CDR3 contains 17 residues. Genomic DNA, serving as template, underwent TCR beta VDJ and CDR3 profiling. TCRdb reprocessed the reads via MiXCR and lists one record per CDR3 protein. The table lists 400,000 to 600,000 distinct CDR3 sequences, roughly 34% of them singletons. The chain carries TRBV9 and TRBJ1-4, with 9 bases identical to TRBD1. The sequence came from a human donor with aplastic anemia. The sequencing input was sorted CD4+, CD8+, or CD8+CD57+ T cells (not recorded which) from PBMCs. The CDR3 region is CASSPQTPGTGNEKLFF. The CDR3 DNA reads TGTGCCAGCAGCCCTCAGACGCCGGGGACAGGGAATGAAAAACTGTTTTTT.